These 26 T cell receptor beta chains originate from one sample sequenced in a study of control samples from healthy donors and cancer patients. Profiled with immunoSEQ multiplex PCR; TCRdb holds only in-frame clones, not every one. The sample lists some 120,000 clones; roughly 90% were seen once. Sequencing was done on a sample of blood. The receptors were sampled from a man aged 18 to 29 in good health.

The rearrangement uses TRBV11-2 and TRBJ1-2; D is possibly TRBD1 (6 bases). CDR1 and CDR2 from the germline V gene are SGHAT and FQNNGV. Trimming left V 1 base short and J 8 bases short, with 17 bases between. This CDR3 has 15 amino acids. The CDR3: CASSLAVTGAGGYTF. The DNA for the CDR3 is TGTGCCAGCAGCTTAGCGGTGACAGGAGCAGGGGGCTACACCTTC.

The V call is TRBV9, the J call TRBJ2-1; D gene unclear. Trimming removed 3 bases at V and 1 base at J, with 11 bases between. In germline, CDR1 is SGDLS, CDR2 YYNGEE. There are 15 residues in the CDR3. CDR3 nucleotide sequence: TGTGCCAGCAGCGCGCCCGGTGGGTCCTACAATGAGCAGTTCTTC. This encodes CASSAPGGSYNEQFF.

The rearrangement joins TRBV5-6 to TRBJ1-2; no definite D call. In germline, CDR1 is SGHDT, CDR2 YYEEEE. This CDR3 region has 14 residues. V lost 0 bases and J lost 4, with 10 bases in between. The CDR3 nucleotides are TGTGCCAGCAGCTTGGGGGCACTAAGCTATGGCTACACCTTC. Translation gives CASSLGALSYGYTF.

The chain joins TRBV5-5 to TRBJ2-7; D is unresolved. Deletions cut 0 bases from V and 3 bases from J, with 10 bases between. The length of the CDR3 is 14 residues. Germline loops: CDR1 SGHKS, CDR2 YYEKEE (reference sequence). In DNA form, the CDR3 reads TGTGCCAGCAGCTTGGTGGAATGGGTCTACGAGCAGTACTTC. Residues: CASSLVEWVYEQYF.

This rearrangement joins TRBV11-2 to TRBJ2-7; 7 bases are shared with TRBD1. Germline values: CDR1 SGHAT, CDR2 FQNNGV. This CDR3 contains 13 residues. The V and J ends lost 4 bases and 7 bases, in that order; junction bases with no gene match: 7. In DNA, the CDR3 is TGTGCCAGCAGCTCGGACAGGTACGGAGAGCAGTACTTC. It translates to CASSSDRYGEQYF.

The table lists this clone with a count of one. The chain couples TRBV10-1 to TRBJ2-7; TRBD1 matches 7 bases. Germline V gene lookup returns CDR1 WNHNN and CDR2 SYGVQD (reference sequence). V was clipped by 4 bases and J by 4 bases; unmatched bases: 13. The CDR3 extends over 16 amino acids. The CDR3 DNA reads as TGCGCCAGCAGTGGGGAGACAGGGACGGTTTTATACGAGCAGTACTTC. Translating it yields CASSGETGTVLYEQYF.

The chain joins TRBV20-1 to TRBJ1-5; D is perhaps TRBD1 (5 bases). Germline values: CDR1 DFQATT, CDR2 SNEGSKA (reference sequence). CDR3 length: 12 amino acids. Trimming left V 3 bases short and J 6 bases short, with 9 bases between. CDR3 DNA sequence: TGCAGTGCTAGTAAGGGGACTCAGCCCCAGCATTTT. Amino acid sequence: CSASKGTQPQHF.

The V and J genes are TRBV6-2 or TRBV6-3 and TRBJ2-3, with D uncertain. V dropped 6 bases and J dropped 2 bases, with 18 bases sitting between them. CDR3 length: 16 amino acids. Germline V gives CDR1 MNHEY, CDR2 SVGEGT. The chain's CDR3 is CASSPFDQIHTDTQYF. CDR3 DNA sequence: TGTGCCAGCAGCCCTTTCGACCAGATTCACACAGATACGCAGTATTTT.

The chain links TRBV5-1 to TRBJ2-7, with D possibly being TRBD1 (5 bases). The germline V gene encodes CDR1 SGHRS and CDR2 YFSETQ. Trimming pared 3 bases from V and 1 base from J, leaving 8 bases between. CDR3 length: 13 amino acids. The CDR3 sequence: CASSSTDSYEQYF. DNA of the CDR3: TGCGCCAGCAGCTCGACAGATTCCTACGAGCAGTACTTC.

CDR3 region: CASATRPLNTEAFF. CDR3 nucleotides: TGTGCCAGTGCCACCCGTCCTCTGAACACTGAAGCTTTCTTT. This chain joins TRBV6-5 and TRBJ1-1; D is uncertain. The CDR3 spans 14 residues. Deletions cut 9 bases from V and 0 bases from J, with 14 bases between. The germline V gene encodes CDR1 MNHEY and CDR2 SVGAGI.

The V gene is TRBV10-3, the J gene TRBJ1-2; tentatively, D is TRBD1 (5 bases). The germline V and J ends were trimmed by 4 bases and 8 bases, with 11 bases remaining between them. Germline values: CDR1 ENHRY, CDR2 SYGVKD. The CDR3 sequence is 12 residues long. In nucleotides, the CDR3 is TGTGCCATCAGTGTGGGGGTGCAGGGCTACACCTTC. As protein: CAISVGVQGYTF.

The chain has TRBV5-8 and TRBJ1-2; D perhaps matches TRBD1 (6 bases). The V end was cut by 4 bases, the J end by 4 bases, with 14 bases between. The CDR3 has 14 amino acids. The germline CDR1 and CDR2 sequences are SGHTS and YDEGEE. CDR3 bases: TGTGCCAGCAGCACTACCGGGACACTCTATGGCTACACCTTC. Its protein product is CASSTTGTLYGYTF. Looking up the rest from reference TRBV5-8 and TRBJ1-2 gives the full variable domain: EAGVTQSPTHLIKTRGQQATLRCSPISGHTSVYWYQQALGLGLQFLLWYDEGEERNRGNFPPRFSGRQFPNYSSELNVNALELEDSALYLCASSTTGTLYGYTFGSGTRLTVV.

The CDR3 protein is CASSLDGETEAFF. In DNA, the CDR3 is TGTGCCAGCAGCTTAGACGGGGAGACTGAAGCTTTCTTT. The chain links TRBV7-9 to TRBJ1-1; D gene unclear. V was shortened by 1 base and J by 5 bases, with 8 bases between the two germline ends. This CDR3 is 13 amino acids long. Germline V gene data show CDR1 as SEHNR and CDR2 as FQNEAQ (reference sequence).

The chain recombines TRBV5-1 with TRBJ2-1, with 7 bases lining up with TRBD2. Germline lookup yields CDR1 SGHRS and CDR2 YFSETQ. The CDR3 spans 15 residues. V was pared by 6 bases and J by 3 bases, with 9 bases of the junction left unmatched. CDR3 nucleotides: TGCGCCAGCAAGGTTTGGACTAGTATCTACAATGAGCAGTTCTTC. Protein product: CASKVWTSIYNEQFF.

The V call is TRBV5-1, the J call TRBJ1-1; weak D call: TRBD1 (6 bases). Germline CDR1 SGHRS, CDR2 YFSETQ. The CDR3 is 15 amino acids. Trimming stripped 0 bases from V and 2 bases from J, with 11 bases between. CDR3 DNA: TGCGCCAGCAGCTTGGTTGAGACAGGAAACACTGAAGCTTTCTTT. This translates into CASSLVETGNTEAFF. The full variable domain, with the rest looked up from reference TRBV5-1 and TRBJ1-1, is KAGVTQTPRYLIKTRGQQVTLSCSPISGHRSVSWYQQTPGQGLQFLFEYFSETQRNKGNFPGRFSGRQFSNSRSEMNVSTLELGDSALYLCASSLVETGNTEAFFGQGTRLTVV.

The J gene is TRBJ1-5, the V gene TRBV6-5; perhaps TRBD1 as D (5 bases). The CDR3 contains 15 residues. Per germline, CDR1 MNHEY and CDR2 SVGAGI. Trimming took 4 bases from V and 1 from J, leaving 11 bases between them. The CDR3 loop reads CASSLGLGSNQPQHF. CDR3 sequence (DNA): TGTGCCAGCAGTTTGGGGCTCGGGAGCAATCAGCCCCAGCATTTT.

The chain is built from TRBV27 and TRBJ1-6; D unclear. Germline V gene data show CDR1 as MNHEY and CDR2 as SMNVEV (reference sequence). The CDR3 runs 13 residues. V lost 6 bases to trimming and J lost 0 bases, with 3 bases between them. This chain's CDR3 is CASRPSYNSPLHF. CDR3 bases: TGTGCCAGCAGGCCCTCCTATAATTCACCCCTCCACTTT.

V is TRBV2 and J is TRBJ2-2; 12 nucleotides match TRBD2. This CDR3 region has 15 residues. From germline, CDR1 is SNHLY and CDR2 FYNNEI. Trimming at V came to 11 bases and at J to 3 bases, leaving 7 bases not matched to a gene. The CDR3 DNA follows: TGTGCCGGTCGGACTAGCGGGGATGACACCGGGGAGCTGTTTTTT. As protein: CAGRTSGDDTGELFF.

This clone was counted once. The chain has TRBV9 and TRBJ1-1; D perhaps matches TRBD1 (5 bases). V lost 0 bases to trimming and J lost 8 bases, with 14 bases between them. Germline V gene lookup returns CDR1 SGDLS and CDR2 YYNGEE. CDR3 length: 14 amino acids. The chain's CDR3 is CASSVAGTSREAFF. CDR3 in DNA: TGTGCCAGCAGCGTAGCTGGGACTTCCCGCGAAGCTTTCTTT.

This chain links TRBV7-9 with TRBJ1-5; D unresolved. The CDR3 runs 12 residues. From germline, CDR1 is SEHNR and CDR2 FQNEAQ (reference sequence). The V end lost 1 base, the J end lost 6 bases, and 4 bases lay between the germline ends. The CDR3 DNA sequence: TGTGCCAGCAGCTTAGAGGGTCAGCCCCAGCATTTT. Translating gives CASSLEGQPQHF.

V gene TRBV11-2 combines with J gene TRBJ1-1, with 8 bases lining up with TRBD1. Trimming removed 5 bases from V and 5 bases from J; junction bases left unmatched: 13. CDR1 is SGHAT and CDR2 is FQNNGV in the germline V gene. This CDR3 is 16 amino acids long. CDR3 in amino acids: CASSLPQGAPTTEAFF. The CDR3 bases are TGTGCCAGCAGCCTACCTCAGGGGGCCCCCACAACTGAAGCTTTCTTT.

The chain couples TRBV5-1 to TRBJ2-7, with 7 bases fitting TRBD2. Per the germline V gene, CDR1 is SGHRS and CDR2 is YFSETQ. The length of the CDR3 is 17 residues. Trimming at V came to 0 bases and at J to 0 bases, leaving 9 bases not matched to a gene. This CDR3 is CASSLASSGHFSYEQYF. The CDR3 nucleotides read TGCGCCAGCAGCTTGGCGTCTAGCGGCCACTTCTCCTACGAGCAGTACTTC. Looking up the rest from reference TRBV5-1 and TRBJ2-7 gives the full variable domain: KAGVTQTPRYLIKTRGQQVTLSCSPISGHRSVSWYQQTPGQGLQFLFEYFSETQRNKGNFPGRFSGRQFSNSRSEMNVSTLELGDSALYLCASSLASSGHFSYEQYFGPGTRLTVT.

The genes are TRBV14 and TRBJ2-5, with D unresolved. The CDR3 covers 14 residues. Germline loops: CDR1 SGHDN, CDR2 FVKESK. The V and J ends lost 0 bases and 2 bases respectively, with 7 bases between them. This CDR3 is CASSQDYAQETQYF. CDR3 DNA: TGTGCCAGCAGCCAAGATTACGCTCAAGAGACCCAGTACTTC.

This chain joins TRBV6-6 and TRBJ1-1, with unresolved D. V was clipped by 6 bases and J by 2 bases, with 10 bases between them. Germline V gene lookup returns CDR1 MNHNY and CDR2 SVGAGI (reference sequence). The CDR3 is 13 amino acids. CDR3 residues: CASRTLLNTEAFF. The CDR3 coding sequence is TGTGCCAGCAGGACCCTGCTTAACACTGAAGCTTTCTTT.

The V gene is TRBV25-1, the J gene TRBJ1-2; 7 bases fit TRBD1. Looked up from germline, CDR1 is MGHDK and CDR2 is SYGVNS. Unmatched junction bases numbered 7, after V lost 8 bases and J lost 10 bases. The CDR3 is made up of 11 amino acids. The CDR3 DNA reads TGTGCCAGCGTATCCGACAGGGTCTACACCTTC. Amino acids: CASVSDRVYTF.

This clone appeared a single time. The chain joins TRBV18 to TRBJ1-5, with 7 positions matching TRBD1. The CDR3 spans 14 residues. The germline V gene encodes CDR1 KGHSH and CDR2 LQKENI. J gave up 3 bases and V 3 bases, and 2 bases lay outside the gene matches. The CDR3 DNA reads as TGTGCCAGCTCACCGACAGGGTACAATCAGCCCCAGCATTTT. This translates into CASSPTGYNQPQHF.